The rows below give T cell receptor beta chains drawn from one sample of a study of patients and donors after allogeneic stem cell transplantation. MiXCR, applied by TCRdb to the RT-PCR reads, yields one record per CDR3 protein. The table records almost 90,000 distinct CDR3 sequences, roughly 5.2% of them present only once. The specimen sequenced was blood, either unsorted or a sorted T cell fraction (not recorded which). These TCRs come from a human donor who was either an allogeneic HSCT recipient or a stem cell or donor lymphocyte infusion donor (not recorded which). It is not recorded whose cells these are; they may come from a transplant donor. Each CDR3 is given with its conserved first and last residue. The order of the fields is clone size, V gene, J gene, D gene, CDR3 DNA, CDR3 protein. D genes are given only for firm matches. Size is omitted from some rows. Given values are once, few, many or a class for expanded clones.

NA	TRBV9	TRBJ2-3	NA	TGTGCCAGCAGCCCGGAGGATTTCGGTGGAGATACGCAGTATTTT	CASSPEDFGGDTQYF
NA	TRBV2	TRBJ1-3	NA	TGTGCCAGCAGGCAATTAGGAAACACCATATATTTT	CASRQLGNTIYF
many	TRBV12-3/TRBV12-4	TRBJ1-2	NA	TGTGCCGGACGACAGGAGGGGGACTATGGCTACACCTTC	CAGRQEGDYGYTF
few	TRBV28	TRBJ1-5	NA	TGTGCCAGCAGCCGACTCTACCAGCCCCAGCATTTT	CASSRLYQPQHF
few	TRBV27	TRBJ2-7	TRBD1	TGTGCCAGCGGAAGGGACAGTCCCTACGAGCAGTACTTC	CASGRDSPYEQYF
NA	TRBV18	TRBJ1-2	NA	TGTGCCAGCTCACCGAGGCAGGAGGATGGCTACACCTTC	CASSPRQEDGYTF
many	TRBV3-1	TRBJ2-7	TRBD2	TGTGCCAGCAGCCACGGACTAGCGGGAGGTCTCTACCCCGGGCAGTACTTC	CASSHGLAGGLYPGQYF
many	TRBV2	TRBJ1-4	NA	TGTGCCAGCACCAACTATGAAAAACTGTTTTTT	CASTNYEKLFF
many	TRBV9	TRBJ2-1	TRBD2	TGTGCCAGCAGCGTAGTCGGGGGGGCTGGCGAGCAGTTCTTC	CASSVVGGAGEQFF
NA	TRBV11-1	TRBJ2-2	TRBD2	TGTGCCAGCAGCTTAGGGGGGGGAATCCGTCGTACCGGGGAGCTGTTTTTT	CASSLGGGIRRTGELFF